The 5 T cell receptor beta chains below all came from one sample that was sequenced in a study of CD8 T cells in Susac syndrome (dated by TCRdb to about 2019). The method was the immunoSEQ multiplex PCR assay. RNA was extracted with the RNeasy kit and roughly 0.45 to 1 ug was reverse transcribed using random hexamers. The public reads were reprocessed in TCRdb via fastp at Q25 and MiXCR, keeping in-frame beta chains. CDR3 protein sequences are deduplicated, and each keeps its most common genes and DNA. The sample data list roughly 89,000 distinct CDR3 sequences, and around 96% of these were observed just once. The top ten constitute 0.62% of the sample. The sample comprised CD8+ T cells from PBMCs. The receptors come from a human donor with Susac syndrome.

The chain links TRBV20-1 to TRBJ1-1, with TRBD1 as a possible D gene (5 bases). This CDR3 is built from 12 residues. Germline-derived CDR1 and CDR2 are DFQATT and SNEGSKA (reference sequence). Trimming removed 3 bases at V and 6 bases at J, with 11 bases between. CDR3 DNA: TGCAGTGCTAGTCCGGGGCACGCTGAAGCTTTCTTT. It codes for CSASPGHAEAFF.

This clonotype was seen just once. The chain has TRBV20-1 and TRBJ1-1; D is ambiguous. This CDR3 is 14 amino acids long. Germline assignment: CDR1 DFQATT and CDR2 SNEGSKA (reference sequence). Trimming removed 0 bases at V and 3 bases at J, with 11 bases between. CDR3 nucleotides: TGCAGTGCTAGAGATCCGGGTGGGGACACTGAAGCTTTCTTT. It translates to CSARDPGGDTEAFF.

This clonotype was detected only once. This chain connects TRBV11-2 to TRBJ2-2; 8 nucleotides align to TRBD1. CDR3 length equals 17 residues. The V gene's germline CDR1 is SGHAT and CDR2 FQNNGV. J gave up 0 bases and V 5 bases, and 8 bases lay outside the gene matches. CDR3 loop: CASSPPRTGPNTGELFF. The CDR3 DNA is TGTGCCAGCAGCCCCCCTCGGACAGGGCCGAACACCGGGGAGCTGTTTTTT.

J is TRBJ1-2 and V is TRBV12-2; the D segment call TRBD1 is taken from the table without a DNA check. TRBV12-2 represents a pseudogene. The CDR3 sequence is 17 residues long. The CDR3 sequence is CASRLTKWDALDYGYTF. The CDR3 DNA sequence: TGTGCAAGTCGCTTAACGAAGTGGGACGCCCTAGACTATGGCTACACCTTC.

V usage is TRBV3-1 and J usage is TRBJ1-2; a weak D match, TRBD1 (5 bases). The CDR3 extends over 15 amino acids. V was shortened by 3 bases and J by 6 bases, with 17 bases between the two germline ends. Germline CDR1 and CDR2: LGHDT and YNNKEL (reference sequence). The chain's CDR3 is CASSQGGAGLDGYTF. In DNA, the CDR3 is TGTGCCAGCAGCCAGGGAGGGGCAGGGTTAGATGGCTACACCTTC.